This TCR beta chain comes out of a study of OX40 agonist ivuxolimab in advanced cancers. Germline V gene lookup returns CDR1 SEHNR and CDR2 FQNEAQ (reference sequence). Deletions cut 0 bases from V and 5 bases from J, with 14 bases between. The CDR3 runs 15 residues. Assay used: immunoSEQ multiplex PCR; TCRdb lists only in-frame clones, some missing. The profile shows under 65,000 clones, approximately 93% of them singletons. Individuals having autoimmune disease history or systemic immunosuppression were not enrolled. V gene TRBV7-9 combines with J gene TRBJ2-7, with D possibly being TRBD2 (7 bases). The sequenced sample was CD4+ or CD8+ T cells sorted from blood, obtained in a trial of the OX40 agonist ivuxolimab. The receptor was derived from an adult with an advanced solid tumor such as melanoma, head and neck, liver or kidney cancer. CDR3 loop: CASSLARGAINEQYF. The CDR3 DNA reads TGTGCCAGCAGCTTAGCACGGGGGGCTATAAACGAGCAGTACTTC.